Below, one T cell receptor beta chain is given with its context. Its antigen is as yet unknown. The data stem from a study of shared clonotypes between healthy human individuals. Study as a whole: Three CD4 naive, three CD4 memory, two CD8 naive and one CD8 memory plate were used per donor. Broader study findings: Generation probability values for non-shared clonotypes were lower than those for clonotypes shared by all four donors. Naive CD4 clonotype sharing across several donors was 5% to 6%. Clonotype sharing among donors, it was expected, would be affected by sequencing depth.

The CDR3 has 16 residues. With 4 bases clipped from V and 1 base from J, the junction kept 6 bases outside the gene matches. Germline CDR1 is SGHRS and CDR2 is YFSETQ. Method: immunoSEQ multiplex PCR; TCRdb's copy keeps in-frame clones and lacks some. Of over a million clones listed, around 98.5% are singletons. Source material: naive CD4+ T cells sorted from blood. The subset: CD45RA+ positively selected. This sequence was found in a man between 25 and 39 years old in good health. This sequence joins TRBV5-1 and TRBJ2-1, with 9 bases that match TRBD1. CDR3 sequence: CASSGGQGPSYNEQFF. In DNA, the CDR3 is TGCGCCAGCAGCGGGGGACAGGGTCCTTCCTACAATGAGCAGTTCTTC.